This T cell receptor (beta chain) appears in the sequencing data of a study of identical twins. Germline-derived CDR1 and CDR2 are SSHAT and FNYEAQ (reference sequence). CDR3 length: 13 residues. The sample holds many counts of this clonotype. An end of the junction does not agree with germline; a read error may underlie this. TCRdb passed the 5' RACE reads through MiXCR, listing each CDR3 protein once. The sample lists hundreds of thousands of distinct CDR3 sequences; approximately 22% were seen once. The same sample was also used in a study of T cells expressing NK-cell markers. Per that study: Top CD8+ clonotypes included the dominant CD3+CD56+NKG2C+ clonotypes in roughly 6 donors.

The gene calls are TRBV7-7 and TRBJ1-1, with unresolved D. The sequenced material came from PBMCs. This TCR was sampled from a woman younger than 35 in good health. Written as DNA, the CDR3 is TGTGCTAGCAGCTTATTGGCCAACACTGAAGCTTTCTTT. Translated: CASSLLANTEAFF.